Shown below are 23 T cell receptor beta chains from a single sample sequenced in a study of neoadjuvant anti-PD-1 for oral cavity cancer. Sequenced by immunoSEQ multiplex PCR; TCRdb stores in-frame clones only, minus some. The repertoire holds around 81,000 clones, with roughly 80% as singletons. Sequencing used PBMCs, obtained before nivolumab (anti-PD-1) treatment. The receptors stem from a person aged 35 to 85 with oral cavity squamous cell carcinoma.

The chain employs TRBV5-1 and TRBJ2-3, with TRBD2 matching 10 bases. The length of the CDR3 is 16 residues. V lost 7 bases and J lost 5; bases outside the gene matches: 13. Germline V gene lookup returns CDR1 SGHRS and CDR2 YFSETQ. CDR3 DNA sequence: TGCGCCAGCTTTGCCCAGGCTAGCGGGAGTGGAGATACGCAGTATTTT. It specifies CASFAQASGSGDTQYF. Supplemented by reference TRBV5-1 and TRBJ2-3, the full variable domain reads KAGVTQTPRYLIKTRGQQVTLSCSPISGHRSVSWYQQTPGQGLQFLFEYFSETQRNKGNFPGRFSGRQFSNSRSEMNVSTLELGDSALYLCASFAQASGSGDTQYFGPGTRLTVL.

The chain is built from TRBV4-2 and TRBJ1-4; D is uncertain. The CDR3 sequence is 18 residues long. V was clipped by 1 base and J by 0 bases, with 15 bases between them. Germline assignment: CDR1 LGHNA and CDR2 YNFKEQ. The CDR3 DNA reads TGTGCCAGCAGCCAAGGGGCAGTCGGAGAATCAACTAATGAAAAACTGTTTTTT. It specifies CASSQGAVGESTNEKLFF.

The rearrangement links TRBV7-9 to TRBJ1-1, with TRBD1 matching 8 bases. Trimming cost V 5 bases and J 4 bases; bases outside gene matches: 12. This CDR3 is built from 16 residues. Germline V lookup: CDR1 SEHNR, CDR2 FQNEAQ (reference sequence). CDR3 sequence: CASSPEGVTGGTEAFF. CDR3 nucleotides: TGTGCCAGCAGCCCCGAGGGGGTCACAGGGGGCACTGAAGCTTTCTTT. Complete variable domain (other parts from reference TRBV7-9 and TRBJ1-1): DTGVSQNPRHKITKRGQNVTFRCDPISEHNRLYWYRQTLGQGPEFLTYFQNEAQLEKSRLLSDRFSAERPKGSFSTLEIQRTEQGDSAMYLCASSPEGVTGGTEAFFGQGTRLTVV.

This clone was observed a few times. V gene TRBV2 combines with J gene TRBJ2-7, with D perhaps TRBD1 or TRBD2 (6 bases each). Germline V gives CDR1 SNHLY, CDR2 FYNNEI. V was clipped by 1 base and J by 11 bases, with 15 bases between them. This CDR3 spans 13 amino acids. The CDR3 coding sequence is TGTGCCAGCAGTGAAGAGGGGGGTCCCTGGAAGTACTTC. Protein sequence: CASSEEGGPWKYF. The full variable domain, rest sourced from reference TRBV2 and TRBJ2-7, is EPEVTQTPSHQVTQMGQEVILRCVPISNHLYFYWYRQILGQKVEFLVSFYNNEISEKSEIFDDQFSVERPDGSNFTLKIRSTKLEDSAMYFCASSEEGGPWKYFGPGTRLTVT.

V usage is TRBV6-5 and J usage is TRBJ1-1; D is unresolved. From germline, CDR1 is MNHEY and CDR2 SVGAGI. This CDR3 is built from 14 residues. Trimming took 2 bases from V and 1 from J, leaving 8 bases between them. The CDR3 region is CASSYGPSNTEAFF. CDR3 sequence (DNA): TGTGCCAGCAGTTACGGGCCATCGAACACTGAAGCTTTCTTT.

Concerning this clone itself: Other DNA sequences in the sample encode the same CDR3. This sequence joins TRBV10-3 and TRBJ1-1, with 8 bases fitting TRBD1. V lost 5 bases, J lost 5 bases, and 7 bases stayed unmatched. The CDR3 covers 14 residues. Germline-derived CDR1 and CDR2 are ENHRY and SYGVKD. The CDR3 bases are TGTGCCATCAGTCCGGACAGGGATGGAACTGAAGCTTTCTTT. Encoded protein: CAISPDRDGTEAFF.

A few counts support this clone. This same CDR3 is encoded by further DNA sequences in the sample. J is TRBJ1-1 and V is TRBV12-1. TRBV12-1 is a pseudogene. The CDR3 is made up of 13 amino acids. CDR3 sequence (DNA): TGTGCCAGCAGCCCATATATGAACACTGAAGCTTTCTTT. This translates into CASSPYMNTEAFF.

V gene TRBV5-6 combines with J gene TRBJ2-3; the D gene is possibly TRBD1 (6 bases). Per germline, CDR1 SGHDT and CDR2 YYEEEE. The CDR3 consists of 15 residues. Trimming removed 3 bases at V and 0 bases at J, with 11 bases between. The CDR3 region has the DNA TGTGCCAGCAGCTCAGGGGCTATTAGCACAGATACGCAGTATTTT. Translated: CASSSGAISTDTQYF.

The chain combines TRBV5-6 with TRBJ2-7; perhaps TRBD2 as D (6 bases). The CDR3 loop spans 15 amino acids. The V end lost 4 bases, the J end lost 2 bases, and 16 bases lay between the germline ends. Germline V gene lookup returns CDR1 SGHDT and CDR2 YYEEEE. The CDR3 reads CASSRLPGATYEQYF. CDR3 sequence (DNA): TGTGCCAGCAGCCGTCTCCCGGGAGCCACCTACGAGCAGTACTTC. The full variable domain, rest sourced from reference TRBV5-6 and TRBJ2-7, is DAGVTQSPTHLIKTRGQQVTLRCSPKSGHDTVSWYQQALGQGPQFIFQYYEEEERQRGNFPDRFSGHQFPNYSSELNVNALLLGDSALYLCASSRLPGATYEQYFGPGTRLTVT.

Here the CDR3 reads CASRVQGTATDTQYF. The CDR3 DNA reads TGTGCCAGCAGAGTACAGGGGACAGCCACAGATACGCAGTATTTT. The chain has TRBV2 and TRBJ2-3; 7 bases fit TRBD1. The CDR3 has 15 residues. J gave up 2 bases and V 6 bases, and 8 bases lay outside the gene matches. Germline values: CDR1 SNHLY, CDR2 FYNNEI.

The chain is built from TRBV9 and TRBJ2-1, with TRBD1 matching 10 bases. The CDR3 runs to 14 residues. From germline, CDR1 is SGDLS and CDR2 YYNGEE. With 4 bases clipped from V and 6 bases from J, the junction kept 4 bases outside the gene matches. CDR3 nucleotides: TGTGCCAGCAGCTCGCGGACAGGGGGCAATGAGCAGTTCTTC. Its translation: CASSSRTGGNEQFF.

The CDR3: CASTSQRAKETQYF. The CDR3 DNA reads as TGTGCCAGCACTTCACAGCGTGCAAAAGAGACCCAGTACTTC. V usage is TRBV11-2 and J usage is TRBJ2-5; no definite D call. Trimming took off 7 bases at V and 3 bases at J, with 15 bases between the two ends. The CDR3 sequence is 14 residues long. Germline assignment: CDR1 SGHAT and CDR2 FQNNGV. The full variable domain, its missing parts supplied by reference TRBV11-2 and TRBJ2-5, is EAGVAQSPRYKIIEKRQSVAFWCNPISGHATLYWYQQILGQGPKLLIQFQNNGVVDDSQLPKDRFSAERLKGVDSTLKIQPAKLEDSAVYLCASTSQRAKETQYFGPGTRLLVL.

In the case of this clone: The sample contains more than one DNA sequence encoding this CDR3. The chain is built from TRBV5-1 and TRBJ1-1, with D uncertain. Trimming removed 0 bases at V and 0 bases at J, with 6 bases between. The CDR3 totals 14 residues. Germline V gene lookup returns CDR1 SGHRS and CDR2 YFSETQ. CDR3 amino acids: CASSLGQMNTEAFF. In DNA, the CDR3 is TGCGCCAGCAGCTTGGGGCAAATGAACACTGAAGCTTTCTTT. The full variable domain, with the rest looked up from reference TRBV5-1 and TRBJ1-1, is KAGVTQTPRYLIKTRGQQVTLSCSPISGHRSVSWYQQTPGQGLQFLFEYFSETQRNKGNFPGRFSGRQFSNSRSEMNVSTLELGDSALYLCASSLGQMNTEAFFGQGTRLTVV.

The chain joins TRBV2 to TRBJ2-1, with D hard to call. This CDR3 region has 11 residues. V was cut by 5 bases and J by 12 bases, with 11 bases left in between. Germline values: CDR1 SNHLY, CDR2 FYNNEI. The CDR3 loop is CASSYLGRQFF. The CDR3 DNA sequence: TGTGCCAGCAGTTACCTTGGGCGGCAGTTCTTC.

This chain uses TRBV19 with TRBJ2-7, with no clear D. Germline CDR1 LNHDA, CDR2 SQIVND (reference sequence). Trimming cost V 6 bases and J 3 bases, with 9 bases left between them. The CDR3 loop spans 12 amino acids. The CDR3 bases are TGTGCCAGTAGACGGCACCTCTACGAGCAGTACTTC. Its translation: CASRRHLYEQYF.

The chain couples TRBV6-6 to TRBJ1-1, with no clear D. Germline V gene data show CDR1 as MNHNY and CDR2 as SVGAGI (reference sequence). Trimming pared 4 bases from V and 7 bases from J, leaving 19 bases between. The CDR3 loop spans 15 amino acids. CDR3 amino acids: CASSFDTSRAREAFF. DNA for the CDR3: TGTGCCAGCAGTTTTGACACCTCTAGGGCACGTGAAGCTTTCTTT.

The chain links TRBV6-5 to TRBJ1-3; no definite D call. CDR3 length: 16 residues. Germline V gene sequence: CDR1 MNHEY, CDR2 SVGAGI. V lost 2 bases, J lost 1 base, and 12 bases lay in between. CDR3 amino acids: CASSYLGSTSGNTIYF. The CDR3 DNA reads TGTGCCAGCAGTTACCTGGGCTCTACGTCTGGAAACACCATATATTTT.

This clone has just one count. The chain has TRBV7-2 and TRBJ1-4; D is unresolved. V dropped 8 bases and J dropped 7 bases, with 14 bases sitting between them. Germline CDR1 reads SGHTA; CDR2 reads FQGNSA. This CDR3 region has 13 residues. The CDR3 nucleotides read TGTGCCAGCGCCAGCCAGCGGGGTGAAAAACTGTTTTTT. It translates to CASASQRGEKLFF.

J is TRBJ2-1 and V is TRBV6-4; tentatively, D is TRBD2 (5 bases). The length of the CDR3 is 14 residues. V lost 4 bases to trimming and J lost 6 bases, with 13 bases between them. Per the germline V gene, CDR1 is MRHNA and CDR2 is SNTAGT. The CDR3 DNA sequence: TGTGCCAGCAGTGTGGCTAGCCTTTCCAATGAGCAGTTCTTC. Its translation is CASSVASLSNEQFF.

This chain connects TRBV6-5 to TRBJ1-2; 10 nucleotides align to TRBD1. There are 12 residues in the CDR3. Germline V gives CDR1 MNHEY, CDR2 SVGAGI. Trimming took 5 bases from V and 8 from J; bases not matched to a gene: 2. The CDR3 here is CASSRTGGGYTF. CDR3 DNA: TGTGCCAGCAGTCGGACAGGGGGGGGCTACACCTTC.

The chain combines TRBV29-1 with TRBJ2-3, with 7 bases that match TRBD1. J lost 6 bases, V lost 7 bases, and 16 bases had no gene match. Germline V gives CDR1 SQVTM, CDR2 ANQGSEA. This CDR3 has 15 residues. CDR3 region: CSASDKGGSIDTQYF. The CDR3 DNA sequence: TGCAGCGCCAGCGACAAAGGGGGCTCTATTGATACGCAGTATTTT.

This clone occurred once. The V gene is TRBV5-1, the J gene TRBJ1-4; TRBD1 matches at 7 bases. V lost 1 base, J lost 2 bases, and 14 bases stayed unmatched. The CDR3 is made up of 19 amino acids. CDR1 and CDR2 (germline): SGHRS, YFSETQ. The DNA of the CDR3 is TGCGCCAGCAGCTTGAACCCACGGACAGGAAGGTCTACTAATGAAAAACTGTTTTTT. Amino acid sequence: CASSLNPRTGRSTNEKLFF.

The J gene is TRBJ2-7, the V gene TRBV10-3; 7 bases line up with TRBD1. V lost 3 bases, J lost 4 bases, and 9 bases stayed unmatched. The CDR3 spans 15 residues. The germline gives CDR1 ENHRY, CDR2 SYGVKD. CDR3 loop: CAISDRDRNLYEQYF. The CDR3 nucleotides are TGTGCCATCAGTGACCGGGACAGAAACTTGTACGAGCAGTACTTC.